Listed below are T cell receptor beta chains from one sample, sequenced in a study of T cells in Graves' hyperthyroidism and ophthalmopathy. Each CDR3 protein gets one entry after TCRdb re-called the multiplex PCR reads with MiXCR. The data show about 530,000 distinct CDR3 sequences, approximately 17% seen once. The sequencing sample was made of blood. Receptor source: a woman in her late teens or twenties with Graves' ophthalmopathy. The CDR3 runs from the conserved cysteine through the conserved F or W. A D gene is named only where the DNA matches it firmly. Rows may omit the clone size; those that give it use once, few, many or a size class.

V gene	D gene	J gene	clone size	CDR3 DNA	CDR3 protein
TRBV28	.	TRBJ1-3	many	TGTGCCAGCATCCCGGTGGTAGGGTCTGGAAACACCATATATTTT	CASIPVVGSGNTIYF
TRBV13	TRBD2	TRBJ2-7	once	TGTGCCAGCAGCATAGCCGGGACTAGCGGGGGGGATTCCTACGAGCAGTACTTC	CASSIAGTSGGDSYEQYF
TRBV2	.	TRBJ1-3	many	TGTGCCAGCATCTGGGACGCCCGGAGCTCTGGAAACACCATATATTTT	CASIWDARSSGNTIYF
TRBV11-2	.	TRBJ2-7	many	TGTGCCAGCAGCTTAGAAGGGGGAGCGAAGGGCGAGCAGTACTTC	CASSLEGGAKGEQYF
TRBV6-5	.	TRBJ1-1	many	TGTGCCAGCAGTTACGGAGACAGTATGAACACTGAAGCTTTCTTT	CASSYGDSMNTEAFF
TRBV11-2	TRBD1	TRBJ1-2	many	TGTGCCAGCAGCTTAGTTACAGGGGGGTATGGCTACACCTTC	CASSLVTGGYGYTF
TRBV7-9	TRBD1	TRBJ2-7	many	TGTGCCAGCAGCTTAGCAGGACAGGTCGGCGAGCAGTACTTC	CASSLAGQVGEQYF
TRBV6-1	.	TRBJ2-7	.	TGTGCCAGCAGTCGGGACGGAACTTATGACGAGCAGTACTTC	CASSRDGTYDEQYF
TRBV7-9	.	TRBJ2-1	many	TGTGCCAGCAGCACCTCCGGGACGGCGCCCCTTTACGAGCAGTTCTTC	CASSTSGTAPLYEQFF
TRBV6-1	TRBD2	TRBJ2-1	many	TGTGCCAGCAGTGAAACGGGACTAGCGGGAGGGAGGAATGAGCAGTTCTTC	CASSETGLAGGRNEQFF
TRBV10-2	TRBD1	TRBJ1-1	many	TGCGCCAGCAGTGACCGTGGGACAGGGGCCTTCGGAGATGAAGCTTTCTTT	CASSDRGTGAFGDEAFF
TRBV5-1	TRBD2	TRBJ2-7	.	TGCGCCAGCAGCACTAGCGGGGTTTACGCCTACGAGCAGTACTTC	CASSTSGVYAYEQYF
TRBV7-3	TRBD2	TRBJ2-1	.	TGTGCCAGCAGCTTAACGCCTAGCGGGTCCTACAATGAGCAGTTCTTC	CASSLTPSGSYNEQFF
TRBV5-6	TRBD2	TRBJ2-7	many	TGTGCCAGCAGCCCGACTAGCCTATCCTACGAGCAGTACTTC	CASSPTSLSYEQYF
TRBV6-1	.	TRBJ2-3	.	TGTGCCAGTCGATTTAGTTACGGACAGAGCACAGATACGCAGTATTTT	CASRFSYGQSTDTQYF
TRBV13	.	TRBJ1-2	few	TGTGCCAGCAGCTTGGACCCAATTGGTCCCGCCTATGGCTACACCTTC	CASSLDPIGPAYGYTF
TRBV11-3	.	TRBJ2-6	.	TGTGCCAGCAGCTTAGGATTACCTAGGGTCACGAACTCTGGGGCCAACGTCCTGACTTTC	CASSLGLPRVTNSGANVLTF
TRBV3-1	.	TRBJ1-4	.	TGTGCCAGCAGCCAAAACCCGACGGCAGAAAAACTGTTTTTT	CASSQNPTAEKLFF
TRBV7-8	.	TRBJ2-1	many	TGTGCCAGCAGCTTAGCAGCAAACAGTTACAATGAGCAGTTCTTC	CASSLAANSYNEQFF
TRBV5-1	TRBD1	TRBJ2-1	many	TGCGCCAGCAGCTTGGGTTGGGACAGCGCCTACAATGAGCAGTTCTTC	CASSLGWDSAYNEQFF
TRBV4-1	.	TRBJ2-1	.	TGCGCCAGCAGCCAAGATCGCTTAGAGTCGGCAGTAGCCTACAATGAGCAGTTCTTC	CASSQDRLESAVAYNEQFF
TRBV3-1	.	TRBJ2-1	many	TGTGCCAGCAGCCAAGGTGGGAATGAGCAGTTCTTC	CASSQGGNEQFF
TRBV30	TRBD1	TRBJ1-1	.	TGTGCCTGGTACGGACAGGGGAACACTGAAGCTTTCTTT	CAWYGQGNTEAFF
TRBV27	.	TRBJ1-1	many	TGTGCCAGCAGTTCGGGAGGATCCACTGAAGCTTTCTTT	CASSSGGSTEAFF
TRBV20-1	.	TRBJ2-4	.	TGCAGTGCACAAGAGGGTCGAAAAAACATTCAGTACTTC	CSAQEGRKNIQYF
TRBV11-2	.	TRBJ2-7	many	TGTGCCAGCAGTCTCCTAGCGTCCTACGAGCAGTACTTC	CASSLLASYEQYF
TRBV30	.	TRBJ2-3	many	TGTGCCTGGAGTGGGGACAACACAGATACGCAGTATTTT	CAWSGDNTDTQYF
TRBV20-1	TRBD2	TRBJ2-3	many	TGCAGTGCTAGATCACCTTTGGGACTAGCGGGACGCACAGATACGCAGTATTTT	CSARSPLGLAGRTDTQYF
TRBV11-2	.	TRBJ2-6	many	TGTGCCAGCAGCCCGGGATCCTCTGGGGCCAACGTCCTGACTTTC	CASSPGSSGANVLTF
TRBV6-1	TRBD2	TRBJ2-1	few	TGTGCCAGCAGTTCCCCCTCGGTGCGGGAGGGCCACGAGCAGTTCTTC	CASSSPSVREGHEQFF
TRBV19	.	TRBJ2-7	.	TGTGCCAGTAGTATAGCTGCTACTAGTTTCCACGAGCAGTACTTC	CASSIAATSFHEQYF
TRBV12-3/TRBV12-4	TRBD2	TRBJ2-7	many	TGTGCCAGCAGTCTCACTAGCGGGAGGGATTACGAGCAGTACTTC	CASSLTSGRDYEQYF
TRBV28	.	TRBJ2-1	many	TGTGCCAGCAGTTTAATGGTCTTAGGAGGGGATGAGCAGTTCTTC	CASSLMVLGGDEQFF
TRBV20-1	TRBD2	TRBJ2-3	few	TGCAGTGCTAGAGATGTCGGCGGGGGGGCAGATACGCAGTATTTT	CSARDVGGGADTQYF
TRBV4-2	.	TRBJ2-7	few	TGTGCCAGCAGCCACCATAGCGACCCCTACGAGCAGTACTTC	CASSHHSDPYEQYF
TRBV3-1	TRBD1	TRBJ2-7	few	TGTGCCAGCAGCCAGAGATACTCGCCGGGGACAGGGGGCGAGCAGTACTTC	CASSQRYSPGTGGEQYF
TRBV27	.	TRBJ2-1	many	TGTGCCAGCAGCCCCTCGGGGTCCTACAATGAGCAGTTCTTC	CASSPSGSYNEQFF
TRBV2	.	TRBJ2-7	many	TGTGCCAGTGGGTCAGGGGGGGACGAGCAGTACTTC	CASGSGGDEQYF
TRBV6-2/TRBV6-3	.	TRBJ1-1	few	TGTGCCAGCAGTTACATGGGCACTGAAGCTTTCTTT	CASSYMGTEAFF
TRBV4-1	.	TRBJ2-5	.	TGCGCCAGCAGCCAAGAGTGGGTAATGGAGGGGTCGGAGACCCAGTACTTC	CASSQEWVMEGSETQYF
TRBV5-8	.	TRBJ1-1	few	TGTGCCAGCAGCGGGGGCGCGGGACGGCGGAACACTGAAGCTTTCTTT	CASSGGAGRRNTEAFF
TRBV20-1	.	TRBJ2-3	many	TGCAGTGCTAGAGATCGGGGGCGACCCACAGATACGCAGTATTTT	CSARDRGRPTDTQYF
TRBV12-3/TRBV12-4	.	TRBJ2-3	many	TGTGCCAGCAGTTTAATTAGCCCAAACACAGATACGCAGTATTTT	CASSLISPNTDTQYF
TRBV27	.	TRBJ1-5	.	TGTGCCAGCAGTGACCGACCTATGGATCCCCAGCATTTT	CASSDRPMDPQHF
TRBV29-1	.	TRBJ2-7	.	TGCAGCGTTGAAGATCAGGCAGGGTTAGAGCAGTACTTC	CSVEDQAGLEQYF
TRBV7-6	.	TRBJ1-2	many	TGTGCCAGCAGCTTAGAGGGGTCGGATGGCTACACCTTC	CASSLEGSDGYTF
TRBV20-1	TRBD2	TRBJ2-5	many	TGCAGTGCTAGGGCTAGCGGGAGCACCCAAGAGACCCAGTACTTC	CSARASGSTQETQYF
TRBV6-6	.	TRBJ1-5	.	TGTGCCAGCAGTTACTCGGTTAGCAATCAGCCCCAGCATTTT	CASSYSVSNQPQHF